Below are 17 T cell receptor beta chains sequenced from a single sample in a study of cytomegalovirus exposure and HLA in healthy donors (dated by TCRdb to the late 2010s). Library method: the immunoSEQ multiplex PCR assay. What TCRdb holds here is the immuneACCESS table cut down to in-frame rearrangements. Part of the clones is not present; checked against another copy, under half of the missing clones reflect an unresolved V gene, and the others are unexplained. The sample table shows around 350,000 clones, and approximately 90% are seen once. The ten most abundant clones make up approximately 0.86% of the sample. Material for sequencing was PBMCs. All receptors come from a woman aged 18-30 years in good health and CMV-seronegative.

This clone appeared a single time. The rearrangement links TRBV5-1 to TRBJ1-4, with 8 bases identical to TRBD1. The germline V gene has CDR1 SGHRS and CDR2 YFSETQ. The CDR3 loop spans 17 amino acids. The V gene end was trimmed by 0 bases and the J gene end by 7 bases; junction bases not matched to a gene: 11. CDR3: CASSLGTGGIVGEKLFF. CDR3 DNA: TGCGCCAGCAGCTTGGGAACAGGGGGAATCGTGGGTGAAAAACTGTTTTTT.

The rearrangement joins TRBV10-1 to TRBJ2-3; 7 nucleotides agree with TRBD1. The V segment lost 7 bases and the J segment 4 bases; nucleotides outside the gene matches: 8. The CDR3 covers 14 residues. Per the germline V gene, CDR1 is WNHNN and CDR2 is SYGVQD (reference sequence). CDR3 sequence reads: CASTRGQGADTQYF. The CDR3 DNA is TGCGCCAGCACCCGGGGCCAGGGGGCAGATACGCAGTATTTT.

The CDR3 loop is CASSLLGSGANVLTF. In DNA, the CDR3 is TGTGCCAGCAGCCTCCTCGGGTCTGGGGCCAACGTCCTGACTTTC. V is TRBV28 and J is TRBJ2-6; D is uncertain. CDR1 is MDHEN, CDR2 SYDVKM, per germline. Trimming removed 6 bases from V and 1 base from J, with 10 bases in between. The CDR3 has 15 amino acids.

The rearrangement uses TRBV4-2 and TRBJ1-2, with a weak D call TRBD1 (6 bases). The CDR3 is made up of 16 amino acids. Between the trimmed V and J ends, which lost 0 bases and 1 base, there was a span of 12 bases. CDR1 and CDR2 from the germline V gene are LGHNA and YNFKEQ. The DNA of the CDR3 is TGTGCCAGCAGCCAAGATTACAGGGAAATTAACTATGGCTACACCTTC. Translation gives CASSQDYREINYGYTF.

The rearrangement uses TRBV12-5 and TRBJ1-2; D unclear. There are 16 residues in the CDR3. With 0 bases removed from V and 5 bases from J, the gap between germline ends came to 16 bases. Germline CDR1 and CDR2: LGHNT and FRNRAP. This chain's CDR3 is CASGLVKETRRYGYTF. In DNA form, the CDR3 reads TGTGCTAGTGGTTTGGTAAAGGAGACAAGGAGGTATGGCTACACCTTC. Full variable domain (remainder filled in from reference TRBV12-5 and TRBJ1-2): DARVTQTPRHKVTEMGQEVTMRCQPILGHNTVFWYRQTMMQGLELLAYFRNRAPLDDSGMPKDRFSAEMPDATLATLKIQPSEPRDSAVYFCASGLVKETRRYGYTFGSGTRLTVV.

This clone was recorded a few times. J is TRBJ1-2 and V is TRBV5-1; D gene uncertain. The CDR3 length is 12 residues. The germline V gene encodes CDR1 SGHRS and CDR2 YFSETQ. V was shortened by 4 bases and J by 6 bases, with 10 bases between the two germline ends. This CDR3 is CASSPDFDGYTF. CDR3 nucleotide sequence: TGCGCCAGCAGCCCCGACTTCGATGGCTACACCTTC.

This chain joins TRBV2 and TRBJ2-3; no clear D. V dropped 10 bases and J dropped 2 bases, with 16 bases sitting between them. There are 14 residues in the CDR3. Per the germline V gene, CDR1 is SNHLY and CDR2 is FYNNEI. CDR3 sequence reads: CAILNRDITDTQYF. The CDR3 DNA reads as TGTGCCATCTTAAACAGAGACATCACAGATACGCAGTATTTT.

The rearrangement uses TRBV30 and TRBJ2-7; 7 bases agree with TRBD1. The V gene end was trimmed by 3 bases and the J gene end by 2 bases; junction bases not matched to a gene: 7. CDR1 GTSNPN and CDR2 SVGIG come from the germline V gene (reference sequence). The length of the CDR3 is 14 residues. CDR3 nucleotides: TGTGCCTGGAGCGGGACAGTCGGTCCCTACGAGCAGTACTTC. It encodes CAWSGTVGPYEQYF.

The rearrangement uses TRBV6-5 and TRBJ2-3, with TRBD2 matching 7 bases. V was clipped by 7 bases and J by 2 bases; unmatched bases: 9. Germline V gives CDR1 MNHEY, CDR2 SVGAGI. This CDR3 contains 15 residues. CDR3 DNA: TGTGCCAGCACTCCTAGCGGAGCTGACACAGATACGCAGTATTTT. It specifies CASTPSGADTDTQYF.

The CDR3 is CASQAGGGDYGYTF. For the CDR3, the DNA is TGTGCCAGCCAGGCAGGGGGAGGCGACTATGGCTACACCTTC. V gene TRBV7-9 combines with J gene TRBJ1-2; 7 nucleotides agree with TRBD1. The CDR3 is made up of 14 amino acids. After removal of 8 bases from V and 3 bases from J, the junction contained 9 bases not matched to a gene. CDR1 is SEHNR and CDR2 is FQNEAQ in the germline V gene (reference sequence).

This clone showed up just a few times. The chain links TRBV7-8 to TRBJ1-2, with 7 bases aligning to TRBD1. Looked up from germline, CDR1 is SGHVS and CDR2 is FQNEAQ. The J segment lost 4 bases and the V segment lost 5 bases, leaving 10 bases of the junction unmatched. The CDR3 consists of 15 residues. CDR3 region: CASSPRGQAGYGYTF. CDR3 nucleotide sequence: TGTGCCAGCAGCCCCCGAGGACAGGCAGGCTATGGCTACACCTTC.

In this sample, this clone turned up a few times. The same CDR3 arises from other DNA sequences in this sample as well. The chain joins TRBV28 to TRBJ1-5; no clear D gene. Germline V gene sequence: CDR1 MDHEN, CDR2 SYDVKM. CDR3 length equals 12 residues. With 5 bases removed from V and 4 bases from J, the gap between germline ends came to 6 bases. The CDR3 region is CASSLLNQPQHF. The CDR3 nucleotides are TGTGCCAGCAGTCTACTTAATCAGCCCCAGCATTTT. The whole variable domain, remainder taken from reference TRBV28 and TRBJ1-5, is DVKVTQSSRYLVKRTGEKVFLECVQDMDHENMFWYRQDPGLGLRLIYFSYDVKMKEKGDIPEGYSVSREKKERFSLILESASTNQTSMYLCASSLLNQPQHFGDGTRLSIL.

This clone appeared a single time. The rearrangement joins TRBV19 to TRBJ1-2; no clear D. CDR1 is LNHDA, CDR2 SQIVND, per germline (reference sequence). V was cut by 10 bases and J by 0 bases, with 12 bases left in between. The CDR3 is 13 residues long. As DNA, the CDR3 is TGTGCCACTTCTCCGACAACTAACTATGGCTACACCTTC. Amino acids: CATSPTTNYGYTF.

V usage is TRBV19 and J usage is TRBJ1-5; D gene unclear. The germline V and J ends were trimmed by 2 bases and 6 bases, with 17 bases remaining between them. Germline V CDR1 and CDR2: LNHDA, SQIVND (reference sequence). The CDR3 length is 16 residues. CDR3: CASSIFSIGLGQPQHF. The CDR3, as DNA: TGTGCCAGTAGTATATTCAGCATCGGACTGGGTCAGCCCCAGCATTTT. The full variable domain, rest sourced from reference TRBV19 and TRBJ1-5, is DGGITQSPKYLFRKEGQNVTLSCEQNLNHDAMYWYRQDPGQGLRLIYYSQIVNDFQKGDIAEGYSVSREKKESFPLTVTSAQKNPTAFYLCASSIFSIGLGQPQHFGDGTRLSIL.

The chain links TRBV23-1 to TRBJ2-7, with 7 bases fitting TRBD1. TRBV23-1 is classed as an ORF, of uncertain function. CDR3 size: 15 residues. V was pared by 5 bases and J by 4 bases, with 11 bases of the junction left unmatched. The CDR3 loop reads CASSWEDREPYEQYF. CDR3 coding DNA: TGCGCCAGCAGTTGGGAAGACAGGGAACCTTACGAGCAGTACTTC.

CDR3 sequence (DNA): TGTGCCAGCAGCTCCGATGCCCTGGCGGGCAATACGCAGTATTTT. Amino acid sequence: CASSSDALAGNTQYF. The chain links TRBV7-3 to TRBJ2-3; a weak D match, TRBD2 (5 bases). The V gene's germline CDR1 is SGHTA and CDR2 FQGTGA. Trimming cost V 4 bases and J 7 bases, with 18 bases left between them. This CDR3 is 15 amino acids long.

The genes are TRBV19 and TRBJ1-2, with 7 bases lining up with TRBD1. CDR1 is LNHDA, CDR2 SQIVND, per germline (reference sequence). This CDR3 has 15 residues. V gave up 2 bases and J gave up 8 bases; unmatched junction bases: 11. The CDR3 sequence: CASSITTGKMRGYTF. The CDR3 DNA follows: TGTGCCAGTAGTATAACGACAGGGAAAATGCGAGGCTACACCTTC.